This TCR beta chain was identified during a study of Ad26.COV2.S vaccination and SARS-CoV-2 variants. This sample's treatment: 19 received Ad26.COV2.S at low or high dose, single or two shots; several received placebo; per-sample allocation not given. After the first vaccine or placebo injection, samples were drawn on day 63. The method was immunoSEQ multiplex PCR; TCRdb's version includes in-frame clones alone and lacks a portion of them. This table holds some 480,000 clones, 87% found once. CDR1 is MDHEN, CDR2 SYDVKM, per germline. The CDR3 spans 16 residues. J gave up 3 bases and V 5 bases, and 10 bases lay outside the gene matches.

This receptor was taken from a person aged 18-60 years who received the Ad26.COV2.S COVID-19 vaccine or a placebo. Sample: peripheral blood, taken in a trial of Ad26.COV2.S vaccine versus placebo. This sequence joins TRBV28 and TRBJ2-3, with 8 bases lining up with TRBD2. This chain's CDR3 is CASSPSGLVGTDTQYF. The CDR3 DNA reads as TGTGCCAGCAGTCCATCGGGACTAGTAGGTACAGATACGCAGTATTTT.